This T cell receptor (beta chain) was sequenced during a study of CD8 T cells in Susac syndrome (dated by TCRdb to between 2019 and 2020). Turning to the overall study: The study used repertoire sequencing to test whether antigen drove CD8+ T cell activation and differentiation in Susac syndrome. The study compared CD8+ T cell repertoire clonality among 12 healthy donors, roughly 14 Susac syndrome patients and approximately 16 multiple sclerosis patients.

As regards this clonotype: The antigen it recognizes is unknown. Qualities for individual bases were not recorded, and no much larger clone is one base off.

High-throughput TCR beta sequencing profiled peripheral blood CD8+ and CD4+ T cells from healthy donors, Susac syndrome patients and multiple sclerosis patients. The multiple sclerosis controls were treatment-naive patients who had stable or active relapsing-remitting disease and met the revised McDonald criteria. Bulk CD8+ and CD4+ T cells were purified magnetically by negative isolation, whereas CD8+ TEMRA cells were enriched by FACS. Blood was collected in EDTA tubes and processed within 24 hours, with PBMCs isolated through density gradient centrifugation. PBMCs destined for TCR sequencing were cryopreserved in liquid nitrogen and later thawed in a 37 °C water bath. The sorted or isolated CD4+, CD8+ and CD8+ TEMRA cells had a purity of 90% or higher. RNA was extracted using the RNeasy kit, and about 0.45 to 1 microgram was reverse transcribed with random hexamers. The immunoSEQ multiplex PCR assay, which covers 54 Vbeta and 13 Jbeta segments, was used to amplify TCR beta CDR3 regions. Bias from PCR amplification was corrected by using a synthetic template baseline for primer optimization and for computational correction. In the authors' own workflow: Only productive sequences were kept, with reads annotated to V, D and J genes according to IMGT and analyzed in immunoSEQ Analyzer. Clonality was calculated as one minus the Shannon entropy normalized by log2 of the number of productive unique sequences. Public and private clones were assessed among the 100 most prevalent clones of each patient and control. Clones were defined as Susac-specific when absent from the healthy and MS cohorts, from approximately 1,100 published viral clones and from other ImmuneACCESS disease sequences. Using fastp at Q25 and MiXCR, TCRdb reprocessed the public reads and kept productive beta chains. CDR3 protein duplicates are merged, each entry listing the most common genes and DNA. TCRdb assigned the V and J calls; the authors' analysis was not used. For this sample the table gives some 300,000 distinct CDR3 sequences, of which about 91% were detected only once. The ten largest clones represent approximately 0.18% of the sample.

Broader findings and caveats from the paper: The number of individuals in the TCR sequencing and HLA analysis was acknowledged as relatively small.

The CDR3 spans 16 residues, from the cysteine through the phenylalanine. Of the read, only the CDR3 DNA is kept; its 48 bases are in frame from base 1. Clipping removes 1 base from V and 0 bases from J, with 5 as the unmatched junction base count. CDR1 and CDR2, per the germline V gene (reference sequence), are LNHNV and YYDKDF. The specimen was CD8+ T cells from PBMCs. The clonotype originates from a human donor with multiple sclerosis. Here the chain combines TRBV15 and TRBJ1-2; TRBD1 fits 7 bases in the junction. DNA sequence: TGTGCCACCAGCAGAGCCCGGGACAGCCCTAACTATGGCTACACCTTC. Translated, it gives CATSRARDSPNYGYTF.